These 11 T cell receptor beta chains share one sample of origin, sequenced in a study of blood T cell repertoires in COVID-19. Only in-frame clones appear in the TCRdb table, and some are missing; sequencing was by immunoSEQ multiplex PCR. The profile shows 68,000 or so clones, 79% of them singletons. Sequenced sample: peripheral blood. These receptors were collected from a human donor in a cohort sampled during active COVID-19.

This chain joins TRBV7-9 and TRBJ2-1, with D possibly TRBD2 on 6 matching bases. The V gene lost 5 bases and the J gene lost 0 bases, with 11 bases spanning the gap. CDR3 length equals 15 residues. Looked up from germline, CDR1 is SEHNR and CDR2 is FQNEAQ (reference sequence). CDR3 coding DNA: TGTGCCAGCAGCCTTAGCGGAAGCTCCTACAATGAGCAGTTCTTC. Translation gives CASSLSGSSYNEQFF.

The chain combines TRBV30 with TRBJ2-1; 14 bases match TRBD2. Per the germline V gene, CDR1 is GTSNPN and CDR2 is SVGIG (reference sequence). The CDR3 spans 14 residues. The ends lost 3 bases at V and 14 bases at J; junction bases unmatched: 9. The CDR3 loop reads CAWSPGLAGVGEFF. CDR3 nucleotide sequence: TGTGCCTGGAGCCCGGGACTAGCGGGAGTCGGTGAGTTCTTC.

The CDR3 coding sequence is TGTGCCAGCAGCTTGGGGAGGAGCATGAACACTGAAGCTTTCTTT. Its translation is CASSLGRSMNTEAFF. The rearrangement uses TRBV5-4 and TRBJ1-1, with D hard to call. Germline V gene lookup returns CDR1 SGHNT and CDR2 YYREEE (reference sequence). Trimming took off 0 bases at V and 0 bases at J, with 9 bases between the two ends. The CDR3 spans 15 residues.

This clone has just one count. The chain is built from TRBV28 and TRBJ2-7, with 8 bases that match TRBD2. The junction had 3 bases not matched to a gene; V was cut back by 2 bases and J by 0 bases. The CDR3 sequence is 15 residues long. In germline, CDR1 is MDHEN, CDR2 SYDVKM. CDR3 DNA: TGTGCCAGCAGTTTAAGCGCGGGAGGCTCCTACGAGCAGTACTTC. It yields the protein CASSLSAGGSYEQYF. The full variable domain, its missing parts supplied by reference TRBV28 and TRBJ2-7, is DVKVTQSSRYLVKRTGEKVFLECVQDMDHENMFWYRQDPGLGLRLIYFSYDVKMKEKGDIPEGYSVSREKKERFSLILESASTNQTSMYLCASSLSAGGSYEQYFGPGTRLTVT.

This chain connects TRBV6-2 or TRBV6-3 to TRBJ2-5; 8 positions match TRBD1. With 5 bases clipped from V and 5 bases from J, the junction kept 4 bases outside the gene matches. The CDR3 sequence is 13 residues long. CDR1 is MNHEY and CDR2 is SVGEGT in the germline V gene. DNA of the CDR3: TGTGCCAGCAGTCTCAGGGGGCTGGAGACCCAGTACTTC. Translating it yields CASSLRGLETQYF.

The chain joins TRBV7-9 to TRBJ2-4, with a weak D call TRBD2 (6 bases). Per germline, CDR1 SEHNR and CDR2 FQNEAQ (reference sequence). Trimming shortened V by 5 bases and J by 7 bases, and 15 bases separated the two germline ends. This CDR3 has 14 residues. CDR3 bases: TGTGCCAGCAGCGGATGGGACTTGGCCAACATTCAGTACTTC. Protein sequence: CASSGWDLANIQYF. Full variable domain (outside the CDR3, taken from reference TRBV7-9 and TRBJ2-4): DTGVSQNPRHKITKRGQNVTFRCDPISEHNRLYWYRQTLGQGPEFLTYFQNEAQLEKSRLLSDRFSAERPKGSFSTLEIQRTEQGDSAMYLCASSGWDLANIQYFGAGTRLSVL.

This chain uses TRBV7-2 with TRBJ2-5, with 9 bases aligning to TRBD2. From germline, CDR1 is SGHTA and CDR2 FQGNSA. V shed 10 bases, J shed 5 bases, and the junction held 17 bases outside the gene matches. This CDR3 contains 16 residues. The CDR3 protein is CATGGASGAYGETQYF. In DNA, the CDR3 is TGTGCCACGGGGGGGGCTAGCGGGGCCTATGGGGAGACCCAGTACTTC. The entire variable domain, with the rest obtained from reference TRBV7-2 and TRBJ2-5, is as follows: GAGVSQSPSNKVTEKGKDVELRCDPISGHTALYWYRQSLGQGLEFLIYFQGNSAPDKSGLPSDRFSAERTGGSVSTLTIQRTQQEDSAVYLCATGGASGAYGETQYFGPGTRLLVL.

The chain recombines TRBV18 with TRBJ2-2; the D gene is possibly TRBD1 (5 bases). This CDR3 is built from 17 residues. The V end lost 4 bases, the J end lost 10 bases, and 25 bases lay between the germline ends. Germline CDR1 reads KGHSH; CDR2 reads LQKENI. CDR3 in amino acids: CASSLGRDSPRGLELFF. The CDR3 DNA reads TGTGCCAGCTCACTTGGAAGAGACAGCCCTCGCGGTTTGGAGCTGTTTTTT.

This clone was counted a single time. The chain carries TRBV28 and TRBJ1-2, with a possible D match to TRBD1 (6 bases). V was cut by 5 bases and J by 10 bases, with 14 bases left in between. Per germline, CDR1 MDHEN and CDR2 SYDVKM. There are 12 residues in the CDR3. Written as DNA, the CDR3 is TGTGCCAGCAGTATTGGACAGTTTGCCTACACCTTC. Its protein product is CASSIGQFAYTF.

V usage is TRBV27 and J usage is TRBJ2-3; 10 bases fit TRBD2. Germline CDR1 is MNHEY and CDR2 is SMNVEV (reference sequence). The trim removed 5 bases at V and 4 bases at J, leaving 15 bases unmatched. The CDR3 is 18 residues long. CDR3 amino acids: CASSQTPPGSGRADTQYF. CDR3 nucleotides: TGTGCCAGCAGTCAAACCCCACCTGGCAGCGGGAGGGCAGATACGCAGTATTTT.

This chain connects TRBV5-4 to TRBJ1-2, with TRBD1 matching 8 bases. The CDR3 has 15 amino acids. Losses at the gene ends were 3 bases for V and 4 bases for J; bases not matched to a gene: 8. Germline CDR1 SGHNT, CDR2 YYREEE (reference sequence). The CDR3 sequence is CASSSWTGRSYGYTF. The CDR3 DNA sequence: TGTGCCAGCAGCTCCTGGACAGGGAGGAGCTATGGCTACACCTTC.